The clone carrying this TCR beta chain was detected many times. Its target is unknown. This specimen belongs to a study of T cell repertoires in cytomegalovirus infection. Study-wide results and caveats: The cumulative frequency of public TCR beta families identified carriers of CMV plus the relevant HLA.

TCRdb re-called the reads through MiXCR, storing one row per CDR3 protein. The sample has about 89,000 distinct CDR3 sequences; approximately 32% are singletons. Trimming removed 5 bases from V and 3 bases from J, with 22 bases in between. The germline V gene has CDR1 SGHVS and CDR2 FNYEAQ. The CDR3 spans 17 residues. This TCR was recovered from a human donor in good health (CMV status not recorded). Some clones in this sample may be carry-over from other donors' samples. The chain has TRBV7-6 and TRBJ1-2; D perhaps matches TRBD1 (6 bases). The specimen comprised CD8+ T cells from cultured PBMCs, sampled from culture after CMV antigen stimulation. This CDR3 is CASSPLGAGAIDYGYTF. CDR3 coding DNA: TGTGCCAGCAGCCCACTGGGGGCAGGAGCAATCGACTATGGCTACACCTTC.